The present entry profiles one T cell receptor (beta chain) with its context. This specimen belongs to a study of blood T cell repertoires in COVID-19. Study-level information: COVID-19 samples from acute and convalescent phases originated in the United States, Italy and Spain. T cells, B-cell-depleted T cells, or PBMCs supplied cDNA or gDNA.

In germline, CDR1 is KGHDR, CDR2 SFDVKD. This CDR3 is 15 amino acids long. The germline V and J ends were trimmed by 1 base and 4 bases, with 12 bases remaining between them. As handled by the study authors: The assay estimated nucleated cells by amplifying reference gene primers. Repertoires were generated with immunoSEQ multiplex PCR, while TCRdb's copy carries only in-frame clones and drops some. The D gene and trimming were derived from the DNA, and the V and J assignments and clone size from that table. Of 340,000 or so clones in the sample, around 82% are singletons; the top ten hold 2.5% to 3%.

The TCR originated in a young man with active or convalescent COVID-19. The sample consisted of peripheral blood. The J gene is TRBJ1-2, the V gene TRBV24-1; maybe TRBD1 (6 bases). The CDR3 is CATSDFPQGTYGYTF. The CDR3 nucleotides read TGTGCCACCAGTGATTTTCCCCAGGGGACCTATGGCTACACCTTC.